A selection of T cell receptor beta chains follows, all from one sample in a study of Graves' ophthalmopathy and Graves' hyperthyroidism. TCRdb fed the multiplex PCR reads into MiXCR, producing one record per CDR3 protein. The sample carries around 1,000,000 distinct CDR3 sequences, 35% to 40% recorded once. The specimen sequenced was peripheral blood or thyroid tissue (not recorded which). The source is an adult man with Graves' hyperthyroidism. Both conserved end residues are part of each CDR3.

j_call v_call cdr3_aa
TRBJ1-4 TRBV10-1 CASSFSGNRKLFF
TRBJ1-2 TRBV6-5 CASMRGQGGGYTF
TRBJ1-5 TRBV7-2 CASSLVEGNQPQHF
TRBJ1-2 TRBV2 CASRDRTLHGYTF
TRBJ1-1 TRBV15 CATSRPLSMNTEAFF
TRBJ1-2 TRBV14 CASSWGGGYGYTF
TRBJ1-2 TRBV9 CASSEGTGGTRYGYTF
TRBJ2-7 TRBV15 CATSRASNTATGTYEQYF
TRBJ2-5 TRBV25-1 CASSESRGEGETQYF
TRBJ1-1 TRBV5-6 CASSSSRGAEAFF
TRBJ2-7 TRBV9 CASSVVDRHGYEQYF
TRBJ2-3 TRBV20-1 CSARTSGSLNTQYF
TRBJ1-1 TRBV15 CATSRDVDTEAFF
TRBJ2-5 TRBV10-3 CAIRDTSGRNKETQYF
TRBJ1-4 TRBV9 CASSVEETPNEKLFF
TRBJ1-6 TRBV10-2 CAIRSTGDTNSPLHF